The 15 T cell receptor beta chains listed next were all sequenced from one sample in a study of blood T cell repertoires in COVID-19. The protocol was immunoSEQ multiplex PCR, while the TCRdb copy is restricted to in-frame clones and leaves out a portion. The sample has 120,000 or so clones; 80% are singletons. Sequencing input: peripheral blood. These TCRs come from a man between 65 and 85 years old with acute or convalescent COVID-19.

The chain joins TRBV18 to TRBJ1-6, with a tentative D call TRBD1 (6 bases). There are 15 residues in the CDR3. Trimming took 3 bases from V and 4 from J, leaving 10 bases between them. Germline CDR1 reads KGHSH; CDR2 reads LQKENI. The CDR3 coding sequence is TGTGCCAGCTCACCGGGGGCCGGGTATAATTCACCCCTCCACTTT. Protein product: CASSPGAGYNSPLHF.

This chain links TRBV20-1 with TRBJ2-4; D may be TRBD1 (6 bases). CDR3 size: 13 residues. Germline V gives CDR1 DFQATT, CDR2 SNEGSKA (reference sequence). V was clipped by 3 bases and J by 9 bases, with 15 bases between them. The CDR3 DNA follows: TGCAGTGCTAGTGGGACAACCACGGGCATTCAGTACTTC. Amino acid sequence: CSASGTTTGIQYF.

This clone was detected a few times. The rearrangement links TRBV5-1 to TRBJ2-3, with 8 bases aligning to TRBD1. Germline V CDR1 and CDR2: SGHRS, YFSETQ. CDR3 size: 14 residues. Trimming cost V 3 bases and J 6 bases; bases outside gene matches: 6. CDR3 sequence reads: CASSSGQGGDTQYF. CDR3 in DNA: TGCGCCAGCAGCTCCGGACAGGGCGGGGATACGCAGTATTTT.

The CDR3 DNA reads TGTGCCAGCAGCTCCTACAGGGGGGAGGTCACAGATACGCAGTATTTT. Translating it yields CASSSYRGEVTDTQYF. The gene calls are TRBV7-2 and TRBJ2-3; 8 bases fit TRBD1. The germline V gene encodes CDR1 SGHTA and CDR2 FQGNSA. After removal of 4 bases from V and 2 bases from J, the junction contained 8 bases not matched to a gene. CDR3 length: 16 residues.

The chain employs TRBV7-8 and TRBJ1-3; D is undetermined. This CDR3 has 15 amino acids. Germline V gene data show CDR1 as SGHVS and CDR2 as FQNEAQ. V was cut by 1 base and J by 0 bases, with 7 bases left in between. In DNA, the CDR3 is TGTGCCAGCAGCTTAGGACGGAGCTCTGGAAACACCATATATTTT. It is translated as CASSLGRSSGNTIYF.

The gene calls are TRBV5-1 and TRBJ2-7, with 7 bases fitting TRBD2. CDR3 length: 16 amino acids. V gave up 3 bases and J gave up 0 bases; unmatched junction bases: 9. CDR1 SGHRS and CDR2 YFSETQ come from the germline V gene. The CDR3 nucleotides are TGCGCCAGCAGCTCAAGAGGGGAGGGGAGCTCCTACGAGCAGTACTTC. It encodes CASSSRGEGSSYEQYF.

The rearrangement links TRBV3-1 (or the pseudogene TRBV3-2) to TRBJ2-7, with TRBD1 matching over 8 bases. The trim removed 1 base at V and 3 bases at J, leaving 11 bases unmatched. The CDR3 contains 17 residues. Germline V CDR1 and CDR2: LGHDT, YNNKEL (reference sequence). CDR3 sequence: CASSQVRPRTGIYEQYF. CDR3 sequence (DNA): TGTGCCAGCAGCCAAGTCCGGCCTAGGACAGGGATCTACGAGCAGTACTTC.

The chain carries TRBV5-6 and TRBJ2-5, with unresolved D. The CDR3 has 15 amino acids. Trimming pared 0 bases from V and 2 bases from J, leaving 11 bases between. In germline, CDR1 is SGHDT, CDR2 YYEEEE. The CDR3 is CASSLAGSVQETQYF. CDR3 coding DNA: TGTGCCAGCAGCTTGGCCGGCAGCGTTCAAGAGACCCAGTACTTC.

This chain links TRBV5-1 with TRBJ2-7, with 8 bases that match TRBD1. Per the germline V gene, CDR1 is SGHRS and CDR2 is YFSETQ. This CDR3 has 15 residues. Trimming took 2 bases from V and 4 from J; bases not matched to a gene: 8. The DNA for the CDR3 is TGCGCCAGCAGCTTTGAACAGGGGGGTGGGTACGAGCAGTACTTC. Translating it yields CASSFEQGGGYEQYF.

In this sample, this clone turned up once. A read error may produce the germline difference seen at one junction end. This chain joins TRBV7-7 and TRBJ2-2, with D perhaps TRBD1 (6 bases). CDR3 size: 15 residues. Germline CDR1 reads SSHAT; CDR2 reads FNYEAQ (reference sequence). The CDR3, as DNA: TGTGCTAGCAGCTTAGGGACACTAAACACCGGGGAGCTGTTTTTT. Protein: CASSLGTLNTGELFF. The entire variable domain, with the rest obtained from reference TRBV7-7 and TRBJ2-2, is as follows: GAGVSQSPRYKVTKRGQDVTLRCDPISSHATLYWYQQALGQGPEFLTYFNYEAQPDKSGLPSDRFSAERPEGSISTLTIQRTEQRDSAMYRCASSLGTLNTGELFFGEGSRLTVL.

This sequence joins TRBV3-1 (or the pseudogene TRBV3-2) and TRBJ2-1; 10 bases match TRBD2. This CDR3 contains 16 residues. Per germline, CDR1 LGHDT and CDR2 YNNKEL (reference sequence). The V gene end was trimmed by 3 bases and the J gene end by 9 bases; junction bases not matched to a gene: 11. The CDR3, as DNA: TGTGCCAGCAGCCAGGGCCCCAGCGGGGGGGCCAGTGAGCAGTTCTTC. It specifies CASSQGPSGGASEQFF.

V is TRBV18 and J is TRBJ2-1, with TRBD2 matching over 7 bases. V dropped 2 bases and J dropped 5; count of bases not matched to a gene: 9. The CDR3 runs 16 residues. Germline V gene sequence: CDR1 KGHSH, CDR2 LQKENI. CDR3 DNA sequence: TGTGCCAGCTCACCAAAGGCGGGGGAAATCAACAATGAGCAGTTCTTC. Amino acid sequence: CASSPKAGEINNEQFF. Full variable domain (missing parts from reference TRBV18 and TRBJ2-1): NAGVMQNPRHLVRRRGQEARLRCSPMKGHSHVYWYRQLPEEGLKFMVYLQKENIIDESGMPKERFSAEFPKEGPSILRIQQVVRGDSAAYFCASSPKAGEINNEQFFGPGTRLTVL.

CDR3 in amino acids: CASSFVGGEQYF. CDR3 nucleotides: TGTGCCAGCAGTTTTGTAGGGGGAGAGCAGTATTTT. This chain links TRBV28 with TRBJ2-3, with D maybe TRBD1 (6 bases). V lost 3 bases, J lost 11 bases, and 12 bases lay in between. The germline V gene has CDR1 MDHEN and CDR2 SYDVKM. There are 12 residues in the CDR3.

The CDR3 loop reads CSASRYTEAFF. CDR3 in DNA: TGCAGTGCTAGCCGGTACACTGAAGCTTTCTTT. This rearrangement joins TRBV20-1 to TRBJ1-1, with D unclear. The CDR3 totals 11 residues. Germline lookup yields CDR1 DFQATT and CDR2 SNEGSKA (reference sequence). Trimming took 3 bases from V and 3 from J, leaving 5 bases between them.

Only a few counts were recorded for this clone. The chain links TRBV9 to TRBJ2-3; TRBD2 agrees at 7 bases. Germline values: CDR1 SGDLS, CDR2 YYNGEE. The junction had 9 bases not matched to a gene; V was cut back by 0 bases and J by 2 bases. The CDR3 is made up of 17 amino acids. The CDR3 bases are TGTGCCAGCAGCGTAGGGGCGGCGGGGGTTCCCACAGATACGCAGTATTTT. It translates to CASSVGAAGVPTDTQYF.